This T cell receptor beta chain was captured in a study of graft-versus-host responses after intestinal transplantation (dated by TCRdb to the early 2020s). With respect to the entire study: Multivisceral, liver-intestinal, or isolated intestinal transplants were received by the recipients. Every recipient was given anti-thymocyte globulin induction, followed by around three years of maintenance tacrolimus and steroids. Bulk TCR-beta CDR3 sequencing was used to track graft-versus-host and host-versus-graft alloreactive T cell clones in the graft, circulation and bone marrow after intestinal transplantation. To identify alloreactive clones, pre-transplant mixed lymphocyte reaction products were sequenced and then compared with unstimulated pre-transplant donor and recipient T cells. The cohort enrolled 20 to 25 intestinal transplant recipients including one retransplant, and 3 patients lacking pretransplant specimens were excluded. A peak of at least 4% donor T cells among recipient peripheral blood mononuclear cells was the definition used for donor T cell macrochimerism. Rather than being sequenced by the commercial service, samples from a few later patients were sequenced in-house on an Illumina MiSeq and processed with MiXCR.

The study at large found these results: The conclusions were limited by the relatively low number and heterogeneity of the intestinal transplant patients. GvH clones were detected in recipient bone marrow, and some appeared earlier in ileal mucosa or blood, consistent with an intestinal mucosal origin. Early after transplant, peak levels of circulating GvH clones were associated with declines in HvG clones. High GvH to HvG T cell clonal ratios were observed in the allografts of patients with donor T cell macrochimerism.

Library preparation employed the immunoSEQ multiplex PCR assay. For most patients, genomic DNA was isolated with the Qiagen DNeasy Blood and Tissue Kit and sent frozen to Adaptive Biotechnologies for TCR sequencing. For most patients, high-throughput TCR-beta CDR3 sequencing of genomic DNA was performed by Adaptive Biotechnologies. In the paper's pipeline: TCR sequencing data for 15 to 20 patients were retrieved from Adaptive's ImmunoSEQ software; three other patients were processed with MiXCR and VDJtools. CD4 versus CD8 sorting errors were corrected by removing sequences found in both subsets at a frequency ratio below 5:1. Because the origin of CDR3 nucleotide sequences shared between donor and recipient could not be assigned, those sequences were removed. At least 2-fold expansion over unstimulated cells and a minimum CFSE-low frequency of 0.002% (template counts) or 0.001% (read counts) were required for clones to be classified as alloreactive. Clones detected in sequenced pre-transplant spleen, lymph node, or MLR CFSE-low populations of the donor or recipient were defined as mappable. Cumulative frequency of alloreactive clones was calculated as a percentage of all sequences weighted by copy number. In TCRdb, the immuneACCESS table is reduced to in-frame sequences with V and J assigned. These tables do not hold every clone; where another copy was compared, an unresolved V gene accounts for under half, and the others remain unexplained. The DNA gave D and trimming, while V, J and clone size come from that table. A total of just over 70,000 clones appear in this sample, over 70% of them only once. Jointly, the top ten make up approximately 0.39% of the sample.

A note on this clone: It has no known antigen specificity. Base qualities are not at hand, and no much larger clone is one base apart.

This specimen's time point label, per the study, means: cells obtained before transplantation from donor or recipient. CD3+CD4+ and CD3+CD8+ populations were FACS-sorted from unstimulated pre-transplant donor and recipient cells taken from spleen or lymph nodes. From cysteine to phenylalanine, the CDR3 is 16 amino acids long. The entry retains the CDR3 DNA only, 48 bases that are in frame from base 1. Via the germline V gene, CDR1 is SGHRS and CDR2 YFSETQ. A distance of 15 bases separates the germline ends of V and J, which lose 4 bases and 0 bases respectively. The sequence links TRBV5-1 to TRBJ2-3; possibly the D gene is TRBD2, per 7 matching bases. The sequence derives from a human donor who was the organ donor for an intestinal transplant. The sample consisted of unstimulated CD4+ T cells sorted from spleen or lymph node cells, taken before transplant. The DNA sequence reads TGCGCCAGCAGCCGGTTGGGGGGGGCAAGCACAGATACGCAGTATTTT. Translated, this gives CASSRLGGASTDTQYF.